These 10 T cell receptor beta chains originate from one sample sequenced in a study of T cells after yellow fever vaccination. TCRdb recomputed calls from the 5' RACE reads with MiXCR, one row per CDR3 protein. Of under 400,000 distinct CDR3 sequences listed, roughly 11% are singletons. The specimen was PBMCs, collected on the day of the first yellow fever vaccination. The origin of the receptors is a man aged 18 to 30 who received the YFV17D yellow fever vaccine.

This clonotype has at least ten counts. The chain couples TRBV18 to TRBJ2-1, with 8 bases lining up with TRBD2. The CDR3 has 14 amino acids. Germline-derived CDR1 and CDR2 are KGHSH and LQKENI. Trimming removed 2 bases from V and 4 bases from J; junction bases left unmatched: 1. CDR3 nucleotide sequence: TGTGCCAGCTCACCAACGGGGGGGTACAATGAGCAGTTCTTC. Residues: CASSPTGGYNEQFF.

This chain links TRBV9 with TRBJ2-7; TRBD2 aligns across 15 bases. The germline V gene encodes CDR1 SGDLS and CDR2 YYNGEE. V gave up 2 bases and J gave up 4 bases; unmatched junction bases: 1. The CDR3 has 15 residues. CDR3 nucleotide sequence: TGTGCCAGCAGCGTGGGACTAGCGGGGGGATACGAGCAGTACTTC. It translates to CASSVGLAGGYEQYF.

The V call is TRBV29-1, the J call TRBJ1-1, with 9 bases that match TRBD1. V was pared by 4 bases and J by 6 bases, with 15 bases of the junction left unmatched. This CDR3 spans 16 amino acids. Germline CDR1 reads SQVTM; CDR2 reads ANQGSEA. The CDR3 DNA follows: TGCAGCGTTGGGCCGGGACAGGGAAGGGGGGTACCTGAAGCTTTCTTT. This sequence encodes CSVGPGQGRGVPEAFF.

In its sample, this clonotype was seen a few times. The V and J genes are TRBV5-1 and TRBJ2-7; D gene unclear. Germline V lookup: CDR1 SGHRS, CDR2 YFSETQ. Trimming took off 1 base at V and 3 bases at J, with 8 bases between the two ends. This CDR3 is built from 13 residues. DNA of the CDR3: TGCGCCAGCAGCTTGACAACACACTACGAGCAGTACGTC. This sequence encodes CASSLTTHYEQYV.

The chain combines TRBV6-2 or TRBV6-3 with TRBJ1-2; D call uncertain. Trimming removed 3 bases from V and 3 bases from J, with 11 bases in between. The CDR3 consists of 14 residues. The germline gives CDR1 MNHEY, CDR2 SVGEGT. The CDR3 loop is CASSYLGRDYGYTF. The CDR3 region has the DNA TGTGCCAGCAGTTATTTGGGCAGAGACTATGGCTACACCTTC.

J is TRBJ2-1 and V is TRBV5-1; 10 bases are a match to TRBD2. V lost 4 bases, J lost 8 bases, and 12 bases stayed unmatched. Germline values: CDR1 SGHRS, CDR2 YFSETQ. The CDR3 runs to 16 residues. The chain's CDR3 is CASSRSELAGGHEQFF. CDR3 coding DNA: TGCGCCAGCAGCCGGTCCGAGTTAGCGGGGGGCCATGAGCAGTTCTTC.

The J gene is TRBJ2-3, the V gene TRBV7-2; weak D call: TRBD2 (7 bases). Germline CDR1 reads SGHTA; CDR2 reads FQGNSA. This CDR3 is built from 15 residues. V dropped 5 bases and J dropped 2 bases, with 14 bases sitting between them. This CDR3 reads CASSRWGGDTDTQYF. In DNA, the CDR3 is TGTGCCAGCAGCCGATGGGGGGGCGACACAGATACGCAGTATTTT.

This clonotype was recorded at least ten times. The rearrangement uses TRBV20-1 and TRBJ2-1; TRBD1 is a possible D gene (6 bases). CDR1 and CDR2 from the germline V gene are DFQATT and SNEGSKA (reference sequence). This CDR3 contains 15 residues. Trimming cost V 0 bases and J 2 bases, with 11 bases left between them. Here the CDR3 reads CSARDSTGPYNEQFF. CDR3 DNA: TGCAGTGCTAGAGATTCGACAGGCCCCTACAATGAGCAGTTCTTC.

This clonotype was detected a few times. This chain's CDR3 is CASSAGQGGVGELFF. In DNA, the CDR3 is TGCGCCAGCAGCGCGGGACAGGGCGGAGTCGGGGAGCTGTTTTTT. The chain links TRBV5-1 to TRBJ2-2; the match to TRBD1 covers 9 bases. The V and J ends lost 4 bases and 7 bases, in that order; junction bases with no gene match: 8. Per germline, CDR1 SGHRS and CDR2 YFSETQ. The CDR3 consists of 15 residues.

This clonotype was seen only a few times. The rearrangement joins TRBV5-1 to TRBJ2-3, with TRBD1 identical over 9 bases. The V and J ends lost 3 bases and 5 bases, in that order; junction bases with no gene match: 7. The CDR3 runs 15 residues. The germline CDR1 and CDR2 sequences are SGHRS and YFSETQ. The CDR3 coding sequence is TGCGCCAGCAGCTCATACAGGGGGCGCGAAGATACGCAGTATTTT. Protein sequence: CASSSYRGREDTQYF.